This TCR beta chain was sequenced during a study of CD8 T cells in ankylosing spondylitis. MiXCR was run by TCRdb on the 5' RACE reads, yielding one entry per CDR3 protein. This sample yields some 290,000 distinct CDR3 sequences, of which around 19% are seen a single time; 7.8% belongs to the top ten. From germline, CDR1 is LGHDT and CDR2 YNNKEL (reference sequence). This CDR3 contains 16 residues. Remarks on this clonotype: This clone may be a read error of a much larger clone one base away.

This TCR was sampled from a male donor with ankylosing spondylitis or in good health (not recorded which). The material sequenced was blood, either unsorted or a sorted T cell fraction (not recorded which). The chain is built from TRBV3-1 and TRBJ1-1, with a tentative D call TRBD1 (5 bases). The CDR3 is CVSSQGWRTTNTEAFF. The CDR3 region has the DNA TGTGTCAGCAGCCAAGGTTGGAGGACAACGAACACTGAAGCTTTCTTT.